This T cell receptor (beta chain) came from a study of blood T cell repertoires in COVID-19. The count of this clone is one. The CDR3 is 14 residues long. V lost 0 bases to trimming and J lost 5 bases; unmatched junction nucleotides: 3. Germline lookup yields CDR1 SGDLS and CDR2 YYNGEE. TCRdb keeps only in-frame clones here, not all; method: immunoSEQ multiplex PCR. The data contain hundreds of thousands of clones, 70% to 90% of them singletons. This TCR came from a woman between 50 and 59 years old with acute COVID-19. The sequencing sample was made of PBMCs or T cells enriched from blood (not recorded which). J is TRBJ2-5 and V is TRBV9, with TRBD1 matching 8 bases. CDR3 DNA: TGTGCCAGCAGCGTAGGACAGGGGCGTGAGACCCAGTACTTC. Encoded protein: CASSVGQGRETQYF.